Shown below are 27 T cell receptor beta chains from a single sample sequenced in a study of cytomegalovirus exposure and HLA in healthy donors. Assay: immunoSEQ multiplex PCR; the TCRdb copy retains only in-frame clones and omits some. The data hold roughly 190,000 clones, with approximately 86% observed a single time. Sequencing was carried out using PBMCs. Every receptor here comes from a man under 40 in good health and CMV-seropositive.

This chain joins TRBV11-3 and TRBJ2-1; 11 nucleotides agree with TRBD2. V shed 3 bases, J shed 4 bases, and the junction held 5 bases outside the gene matches. The CDR3 totals 16 residues. Germline V gene sequence: CDR1 SGHNT, CDR2 YENEEA. CDR3 in DNA: TGTGCCAGCAGCTTGGGGGGGACTAGCGGTTACAATGAGCAGTTCTTC. Protein sequence: CASSLGGTSGYNEQFF.

J is TRBJ1-2 and V is TRBV11-3, with a weak D call TRBD1 (6 bases). CDR1 and CDR2 from the germline V gene are SGHNT and YENEEA. V lost 1 base, J lost 4 bases, and 10 bases lay in between. The CDR3 has 14 amino acids. DNA of the CDR3: TGTGCCAGCAGCTTAGCTGGACAGAGCTATGGCTACACCTTC. It is translated as CASSLAGQSYGYTF.

The chain recombines TRBV14 with TRBJ2-5; D ambiguous. CDR1 SGHDN and CDR2 FVKESK come from the germline V gene. This CDR3 comprises 15 residues. The V and J ends lost 1 base and 0 bases respectively, with 9 bases between them. Here the CDR3 reads CASSQAGWYQETQYF. CDR3 nucleotides: TGTGCCAGCAGCCAAGCGGGCTGGTACCAAGAGACCCAGTACTTC.

This chain joins TRBV27 and TRBJ1-2, with D uncertain. The V and J ends lost 6 bases and 4 bases respectively, with 6 bases between them. The CDR3 length is 11 residues. Germline V gene data show CDR1 as MNHEY and CDR2 as SMNVEV (reference sequence). This chain's CDR3 is CASRAVYGYTF. The CDR3 region has the DNA TGTGCCAGCAGGGCCGTCTATGGCTACACCTTC.

The chain combines TRBV7-6 with TRBJ2-1; a possible D gene is TRBD1 (6 bases). V was shortened by 6 bases and J by 10 bases, with 13 bases between the two germline ends. The CDR3 spans 12 residues. In germline, CDR1 is SGHVS, CDR2 FNYEAQ. The CDR3 bases are TGTGCCAGCAGACAACAGGGTCAGGAGCAGTTCTTC. It codes for CASRQQGQEQFF.

This chain uses TRBV5-4 with TRBJ1-5; possibly TRBD1 for D (5 bases). The germline V and J ends were trimmed by 2 bases and 3 bases, with 15 bases remaining between them. The CDR3 runs to 16 residues. Germline V gene sequence: CDR1 SGHNT, CDR2 YYREEE (reference sequence). As DNA, the CDR3 is TGTGCCAGCAGCTTTGGTACAGGAACTATCAATCAGCCCCAGCATTTT. Translated: CASSFGTGTINQPQHF.

The V gene is TRBV7-2, the J gene TRBJ2-1; 10 nucleotides match TRBD2. The trim removed 2 bases at V and 7 bases at J, leaving 11 bases unmatched. This CDR3 has 17 amino acids. The germline gives CDR1 SGHTA, CDR2 FQGNSA. The CDR3 region is CASSLPSGRRGWNEQFF. The CDR3 nucleotides read TGTGCCAGCAGCTTACCTAGCGGGAGACGAGGTTGGAATGAGCAGTTCTTC.

The chain joins TRBV5-1 to TRBJ1-4, with D perhaps matching TRBD1 (5 bases). Trimming pared 4 bases from V and 0 bases from J, leaving 10 bases between. From germline, CDR1 is SGHRS and CDR2 YFSETQ. There are 15 residues in the CDR3. CDR3 protein: CASSQSGATNEKLFF. CDR3 coding DNA: TGCGCCAGCAGCCAATCGGGGGCAACTAATGAAAAACTGTTTTTT.

J is TRBJ2-2 and V is TRBV5-6; either TRBD1 or TRBD2 may fit D (5 bases each). Trimming removed 5 bases at V and 4 bases at J, with 12 bases between. Germline CDR1 and CDR2: SGHDT and YYEEEE. CDR3 size: 14 residues. The CDR3 coding sequence is TGTGCCAGCAGTTGGGGGTTTGGCACCGGGGAGCTGTTTTTT. Protein product: CASSWGFGTGELFF.

The chain combines TRBV6-5 with TRBJ2-1; TRBD2 matches 10 bases. With V trimmed by 6 bases and J by 3 bases, 5 bases remained unmatched. The CDR3 consists of 15 residues. Germline V CDR1 and CDR2: MNHEY, SVGAGI. For the CDR3, the DNA is TGTGCCAGCAGCCCCCGACTAGCGGGCTACAATGAGCAGTTCTTC. It encodes CASSPRLAGYNEQFF.

The chain employs TRBV7-2 and TRBJ1-4; 7 positions match TRBD1. Trimming at V came to 1 base and at J to 8 bases, leaving 4 bases not matched to a gene. The CDR3 runs to 14 residues. The germline V gene encodes CDR1 SGHTA and CDR2 FQGNSA. CDR3 bases: TGTGCCAGCAGCTTAGACAGGGGCCAGGAAAAACTGTTTTTT. Its protein product is CASSLDRGQEKLFF.

The chain uses TRBV30 and TRBJ1-1; D perhaps matches TRBD1 (5 bases). Germline V gene data show CDR1 as GTSNPN and CDR2 as SVGIG (reference sequence). This CDR3 is built from 13 residues. V lost 2 bases, J lost 0 bases, and 7 bases lay in between. The chain's CDR3 is CAWSQGMNTEAFF. The DNA of the CDR3 is TGTGCCTGGAGTCAGGGTATGAACACTGAAGCTTTCTTT.

CDR3 amino acids: CASSRDLMNTEAFF. In DNA, the CDR3 is TGTGCCAGCAGCCGGGACCTTATGAACACTGAAGCTTTCTTT. The V gene is TRBV9, the J gene TRBJ1-1; perhaps TRBD1 as D (5 bases). CDR3 length: 14 residues. From germline, CDR1 is SGDLS and CDR2 YYNGEE. V lost 4 bases and J lost 0, with 10 bases in between. The variable domain in full, completed from reference TRBV9 and TRBJ1-1, reads DSGVTQTPKHLITATGQRVTLRCSPRSGDLSVYWYQQSLDQGLQFLIQYYNGEERAKGNILERFSAQQFPDLHSELNLSSLELGDSALYFCASSRDLMNTEAFFGQGTRLTVV.

This chain connects TRBV5-1 to TRBJ2-7; possibly TRBD1 for D (5 bases). Germline CDR1 and CDR2: SGHRS and YFSETQ. CDR3 length equals 15 residues. Trimming pared 0 bases from V and 5 bases from J, leaving 15 bases between. The CDR3 DNA reads as TGCGCCAGCAGCTTGGATGACAGCCCGCTCGACGAGCAGTACTTC. This sequence encodes CASSLDDSPLDEQYF.

The V and J genes are TRBV9 and TRBJ2-2, with D unclear. Germline-derived CDR1 and CDR2 are SGDLS and YYNGEE. This CDR3 region has 14 residues. The V end was cut by 0 bases, the J end by 3 bases, with 6 bases between. CDR3: CASSVVEDTGELFF. The CDR3 DNA is TGTGCCAGCAGCGTAGTAGAGGACACCGGGGAGCTGTTTTTT.

The V call is TRBV5-1, the J call TRBJ2-7; D gene ambiguous. There are 14 residues in the CDR3. Trimming pared 1 base from V and 0 bases from J, leaving 8 bases between. Germline-derived CDR1 and CDR2 are SGHRS and YFSETQ. The CDR3 loop is CASSLWGSSYEQYF. Written as DNA, the CDR3 is TGCGCCAGCAGCTTGTGGGGAAGCTCCTACGAGCAGTACTTC. The full variable domain, in which reference TRBV5-1 and TRBJ2-7 provide the parts outside the CDR3, is KAGVTQTPRYLIKTRGQQVTLSCSPISGHRSVSWYQQTPGQGLQFLFEYFSETQRNKGNFPGRFSGRQFSNSRSEMNVSTLELGDSALYLCASSLWGSSYEQYFGPGTRLTVT.

This clone was observed a single time. The V gene is TRBV25-1, the J gene TRBJ2-7; possible D gene TRBD1, 6 bases. Trimming stripped 4 bases from V and 6 bases from J, with 10 bases between. Germline values: CDR1 MGHDK, CDR2 SYGVNS. CDR3 length: 12 residues. CDR3 amino acids: CASSVTGTEQYF. The CDR3 nucleotides are TGTGCCAGCAGTGTAACAGGGACCGAGCAGTACTTC.

The rearrangement joins TRBV2 to TRBJ2-3; either TRBD1 or TRBD2 may fit D (5 bases each). V was clipped by 7 bases and J by 9 bases, with 14 bases between them. Looked up from germline, CDR1 is SNHLY and CDR2 is FYNNEI. The CDR3 extends over 12 amino acids. CDR3 in DNA: TGTGCCAGCATTGTCAGGGAGACAACGCAGTATTTT. Translating gives CASIVRETTQYF.

CDR3 in amino acids: CASSSGLEPYEQYF. The CDR3 DNA follows: TGTGCCAGTAGTTCAGGACTGGAGCCCTACGAGCAGTACTTC. The V and J genes are TRBV19 and TRBJ2-7; a possible D gene is TRBD2 (5 bases). Per the germline V gene, CDR1 is LNHDA and CDR2 is SQIVND (reference sequence). The CDR3 runs 14 residues. With 5 bases removed from V and 2 bases from J, the gap between germline ends came to 13 bases. Drawing the rest from reference TRBV19 and TRBJ2-7, the complete variable domain is DGGITQSPKYLFRKEGQNVTLSCEQNLNHDAMYWYRQDPGQGLRLIYYSQIVNDFQKGDIAEGYSVSREKKESFPLTVTSAQKNPTAFYLCASSSGLEPYEQYFGPGTRLTVT.

The chain is built from TRBV4-1 and TRBJ2-3; a weak D match, TRBD1 (6 bases). CDR1 and CDR2 (germline): MGHRA, YSYEKL. V lost 5 bases and J lost 6, with 9 bases in between. The CDR3 consists of 12 residues. The CDR3 DNA reads TGCGCCAGCAGCATGGGGGCCGATACGCAGTATTTT. Translating it yields CASSMGADTQYF.

The CDR3 here is CASSLGPTGGEKLFF. DNA of the CDR3: TGTGCCAGCAGCTTAGGGCCGACCGGTGGGGAAAAACTGTTTTTT. The chain employs TRBV11-2 and TRBJ1-4; D is uncertain. The CDR3 totals 15 residues. V gave up 1 base and J gave up 8 bases, with 14 bases separating them. From germline, CDR1 is SGHAT and CDR2 FQNNGV. Full variable domain (rest looked up from reference TRBV11-2 and TRBJ1-4): EAGVAQSPRYKIIEKRQSVAFWCNPISGHATLYWYQQILGQGPKLLIQFQNNGVVDDSQLPKDRFSAERLKGVDSTLKIQPAKLEDSAVYLCASSLGPTGGEKLFFGSGTQLSVL.

The chain combines TRBV6-1 with TRBJ2-3; 8 positions agree with TRBD2. Germline V lookup: CDR1 MNHNS, CDR2 SASEGT. After removal of 2 bases from V and 2 bases from J, the junction contained 6 bases not matched to a gene. The CDR3 length is 16 residues. The DNA for the CDR3 is TGTGCCAGCAGTGAACCGGGACTAGACGCCACAGATACGCAGTATTTT. Protein sequence: CASSEPGLDATDTQYF.

The gene calls are TRBV7-3 and TRBJ2-1; D possibly matches TRBD1 or TRBD2 (5 bases each). CDR3 size: 15 residues. Germline V gene lookup returns CDR1 SGHTA and CDR2 FQGTGA. V lost 2 bases, J lost 5 bases, and 13 bases lay in between. CDR3 DNA: TGTGCCAGCAGCTTAGGGCAGGGAGCACACAATGAGCAGTTCTTC. This translates into CASSLGQGAHNEQFF.

As regards this clone: The junction departs from germline at one end; a sequencing error may be responsible. This chain joins TRBV6-1 and TRBJ1-1; a weak D match, TRBD1 (5 bases). The CDR3 loop spans 17 amino acids. CDR1 MNHNS and CDR2 SASEGT come from the germline V gene. CDR3 loop: CASSEGGWGTMNPEAFF. The CDR3 DNA reads as TGTGCCAGCAGTGAAGGCGGGTGGGGCACCATGAACCCTGAAGCTTTCTTT.

The chain has TRBV5-1 and TRBJ2-3; no definite D call. Germline V gene sequence: CDR1 SGHRS, CDR2 YFSETQ. The CDR3 is made up of 16 amino acids. The germline V and J ends were trimmed by 0 bases and 2 bases, with 13 bases remaining between them. CDR3 region: CASSLESPGITDTQYF. The DNA for the CDR3 is TGCGCCAGCAGCTTGGAATCGCCGGGCATCACAGATACGCAGTATTTT.

The chain has TRBV11-2 and TRBJ1-2, with D possibly being TRBD1 (5 bases). Germline loops: CDR1 SGHAT, CDR2 FQNNGV. V lost 4 bases to trimming and J lost 8 bases, with 23 bases between them. This CDR3 is built from 16 residues. The CDR3 DNA sequence: TGTGCCAGCAGCTCAACCTCTGGGGCGTACTCGCGGGGCTACACCTTC. Its translation is CASSSTSGAYSRGYTF.

This chain uses TRBV25-1 with TRBJ1-1; TRBD1 agrees at 7 bases. Germline V gives CDR1 MGHDK, CDR2 SYGVNS. The V segment lost 6 bases and the J segment 3 bases; nucleotides outside the gene matches: 10. This CDR3 has 15 amino acids. The CDR3 region is CASSRPQGGDTEAFF. The CDR3 DNA reads TGTGCCAGCAGCCGACCCCAGGGGGGCGACACTGAAGCTTTCTTT.